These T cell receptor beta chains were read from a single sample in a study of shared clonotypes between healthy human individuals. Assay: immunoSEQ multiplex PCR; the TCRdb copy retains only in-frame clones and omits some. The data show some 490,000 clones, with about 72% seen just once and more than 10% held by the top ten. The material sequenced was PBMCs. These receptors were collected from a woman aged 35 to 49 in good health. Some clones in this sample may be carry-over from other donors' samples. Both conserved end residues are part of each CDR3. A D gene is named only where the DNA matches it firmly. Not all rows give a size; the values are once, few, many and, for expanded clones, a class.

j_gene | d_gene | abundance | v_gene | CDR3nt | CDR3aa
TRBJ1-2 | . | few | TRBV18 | TGTGCCAGCTCAGATGGACGAGGCTATGGCTACACCTTC | CASSDGRGYGYTF
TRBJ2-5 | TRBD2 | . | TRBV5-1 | TGCGCCAGCAGCGTCTTGGGACTAGCGGAAGAGACCCAGTACTTC | CASSVLGLAEETQYF
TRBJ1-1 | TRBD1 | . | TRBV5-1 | TGCGCCAGCAGCTTCAGACAGGGTCGAACTGAAGCTTTCTTT | CASSFRQGRTEAFF
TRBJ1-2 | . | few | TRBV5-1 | TGCGCCAGCAGCTTGGACGCAGCCCATCACACCTTC | CASSLDAAHHTF
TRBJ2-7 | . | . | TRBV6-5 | TGTGCCAGCAGTCGAATGGACGGTACCTACGAGCAGTACTTC | CASSRMDGTYEQYF
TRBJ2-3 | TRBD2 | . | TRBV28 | TGTGCCAGCAGTTCAACCGCGTGGGAGGGAGGGACCACAGATACGCAGTATTTT | CASSSTAWEGGTTDTQYF
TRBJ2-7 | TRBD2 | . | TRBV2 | TGTGCCAGCAGAGCTACCGGGACTAGCGTTACCTACGAGCAGTACTTC | CASRATGTSVTYEQYF
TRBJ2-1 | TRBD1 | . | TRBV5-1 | TGCGCCAGCAGCTTAGGACAGGGAAATGAGCAGTTCTTC | CASSLGQGNEQFF
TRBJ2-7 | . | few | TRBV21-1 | TGTGCCAGCAGCAAATCTCAATCCCCTCCCCCCATTTGCGGCGAGCAGTACTTC | CASSKSQSPPPICGEQYF
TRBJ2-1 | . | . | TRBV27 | TGTGCCAGCAGGCAGGGGTCCTACAATGAGCAGTTCTTC | CASRQGSYNEQFF
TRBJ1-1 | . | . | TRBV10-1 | TGCGCCAGCAGTGAAGGGTTCGGGGGCGGGCGAGCTTTCTTT | CASSEGFGGGRAFF
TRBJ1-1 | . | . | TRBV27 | TGTGCCAGCAGTTGGGGGTCGGACACTGAAGCTTTCTTT | CASSWGSDTEAFF
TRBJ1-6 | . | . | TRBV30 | TGTGCCTGGAGGACTAATTCACCCCTCCACTTT | CAWRTNSPLHF
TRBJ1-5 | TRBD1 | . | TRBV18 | TGTGCCAGCTCAACAGGGGGAAGCAATCAGCCCCAGCATTTT | CASSTGGSNQPQHF
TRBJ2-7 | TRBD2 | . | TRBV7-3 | TGTGCCAGCAGCCCTCCCCCGACTAGCGGGAAGATGCCCTACGAGCAGTACTTC | CASSPPPTSGKMPYEQYF
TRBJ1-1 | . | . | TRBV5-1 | TGCGCCAGCAGCTTGTTTGGGGGGAGGATGAACACTGAAGCTTTCTTT | CASSLFGGRMNTEAFF
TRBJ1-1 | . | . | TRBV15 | TGTGCCACCAGCAGAGGCCGGGGGAACACTGAAGCTTTCTTT | CATSRGRGNTEAFF
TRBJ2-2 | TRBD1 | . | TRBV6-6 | TGTGCCAGCAGTTATTCGACAGGGGGCAGCGGGGAGCTGTTTTTT | CASSYSTGGSGELFF
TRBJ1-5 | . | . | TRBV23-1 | TGCGCCAGGGGGGGGCCAAATAGCAATCAGCCCCAGCATTTT | CARGGPNSNQPQHF
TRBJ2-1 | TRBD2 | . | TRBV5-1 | TGCGCCAGCAGCTCAGGACTAGCGGGAGTTCGGAATGAGCAGTTCTTC | CASSSGLAGVRNEQFF
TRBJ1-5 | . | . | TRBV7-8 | TGTGCCAGCAGCTTAGCGGTAGCTCGTTACAGGTTAAGTCAGCCCCAGCATTTT | CASSLAVARYRLSQPQHF
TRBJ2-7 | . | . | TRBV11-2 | TGTGCCAGCAGCCCTTGGTCCTTATCCTACGAGCAGTACTTC | CASSPWSLSYEQYF
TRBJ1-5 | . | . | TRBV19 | TGTGCCAGTAGTCCGGGGATTTCGATTGAGGGTCAGCCCCAGCATTTT | CASSPGISIEGQPQHF
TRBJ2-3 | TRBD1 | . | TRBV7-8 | TGTGCCAGCAGCCCCCGTCGGGGGACAGGGGGTACAGATACGCAGTATTTT | CASSPRRGTGGTDTQYF
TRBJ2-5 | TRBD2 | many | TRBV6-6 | TGTGCCAGCAGTGGGGCTAGCGGGATGGAGACCCAGTACTTC | CASSGASGMETQYF